A selection of T cell receptor beta chains follows, all from one sample in a study of T cell responses to AZD1222 COVID-19 vaccine. Using immunoSEQ multiplex PCR, the repertoire was profiled, and TCRdb retains in-frame clones only, with some absent. The profile shows approximately 160,000 clones, 92% of them singletons. The sample consisted of peripheral blood, taken 28 days after the second AZD1222 dose. The receptors here all came from an adult who received the AZD1222 COVID-19 vaccine. The CDR3 runs from the conserved cysteine through the conserved F or W.

V	length	J	CDR3
TRBV6-6	16	TRBJ2-1	CASSYSSWGAYNEQFF
TRBV9	14	TRBJ1-3	CASSVAVSGNTIYF
TRBV13	14	TRBJ2-1	CASSQGQVGNEQFF
TRBV18	14	TRBJ1-6	CASSPEGQGSPLHF
TRBV6-1	13	TRBJ1-1	CASSELRNTEAFF
TRBV6-1	13	TRBJ1-2	CASSDPGGKGYTF
TRBV6-5	15	TRBJ2-7	CASRAGTGSTYEQYF
TRBV6-6	14	TRBJ1-2	CASSPGIGDYGYTF
TRBV3-1/TRBV3-2	16	TRBJ1-3	CASSQRDSLPGNTIYF
TRBV29-1	13	TRBJ1-5	CSGLTGIGQPQHF
TRBV11-2	16	TRBJ2-5	CASSLGGSGFQETQYF
TRBV15	14	TRBJ1-5	CATSRGGLGQPQHF
TRBV9	19	TRBJ2-6	CASSAVQGPGPSGANVLTF
TRBV4-2	18	TRBJ2-6	CASSLRGTAISGANVLTF
TRBV15	15	TRBJ1-1	CATSSAGTDNTEAFF
TRBV7-6	16	TRBJ2-2	CASSLNGHSNTGELFF
TRBV7-2	15	TRBJ1-2	CASSLGVDRDYGYTF
TRBV2	19	TRBJ1-3	CASSENWRDSHISGNTIYF
TRBV5-5	14	TRBJ1-1	CASSLDPGNTEAFF
TRBV9	13	TRBJ2-5	CASPPVAGETQYF
TRBV29-1	15	TRBJ1-2	CSVTQTGGFNYGYTF
TRBV19	14	TRBJ2-7	CASSIDGGWGEQYF
TRBV18	16	TRBJ2-3	CASSTQNPGTTDTQYF
TRBV28	11	TRBJ1-5	CASSFGQPQHF
TRBV4-1	17	TRBJ2-3	CASSQERGAGYTDTQYF
TRBV5-4	14	TRBJ2-3	CASSAHNRVDTQYF
TRBV18	14	TRBJ1-6	CASSPPGNNSPLHF
TRBV11-3	11	TRBJ1-1	CASSLNTEAFF
TRBV10-2	15	TRBJ2-3	CASKRLAGGHDTQYF
TRBV19	15	TRBJ2-7	CASSIGGTGVYEQYF
TRBV20-1	10	TRBJ1-2	CSAGLDGYTF
TRBV27	16	TRBJ1-5	CASSSSFRVSNQPQHF
TRBV24-1	12	TRBJ1-2	CATSDFGGSYTF
TRBV12-3/TRBV12-4	12	TRBJ1-2	CASSFVGNGYTF
TRBV6-5	14	TRBJ1-5	CASSYSQGGQPQHF
TRBV2	13	TRBJ1-2	CASIQNVGYGYTF
TRBV19	17	TRBJ1-6	CASSIGLRDRGNSPLHF
TRBV19	16	TRBJ1-5	CASRGAPGGGNQPQHF
TRBV5-1	15	TRBJ1-1	CASSLAPQTNTEAFF
TRBV19	17	TRBJ1-5	CASSGGQGAFSNQPQHF
TRBV3-1/TRBV3-2	11	TRBJ1-4	CASSHGEKLFF
TRBV11-2	17	TRBJ1-1	CASTPGRDTRRSTEAFF
TRBV10-3	15	TRBJ2-2	CAISRQLTTPGELFF
TRBV27	16	TRBJ1-3	CASSSAGRSSGNTIYF
TRBV4-2	17	TRBJ2-3	CASSPRTLALPTDTQYF
TRBV9	14	TRBJ1-5	CASSVDGPWEPQHF
TRBV7-9	12	TRBJ1-1	CASSSTYTEAFF
TRBV5-1	15	TRBJ2-1	CASSFNTITYNEQFF
TRBV4-1	14	TRBJ2-2	CASSRLGPTGELFF
TRBV13	17	TRBJ1-6	CASSILRQGGIDSPLHF
TRBV2	12	TRBJ1-2	CATGLSHYGYTF
TRBV6-4	15	TRBJ2-1	CASSDSAGSYNEQFF
TRBV6-5	15	TRBJ1-2	CASSYQGTLGTSYTF